Listed below are T cell receptor beta chains from one sample, sequenced in a study of shared clonotypes between healthy human individuals. Repertoires were generated with immunoSEQ multiplex PCR, while TCRdb's copy carries only in-frame clones and drops some. The sample lists over 150,000 clones, roughly 70% occurring once. The specimen sequenced was memory CD4+ T cells sorted from blood. These receptors were taken from a man aged 25 to 45 in good health. The CDR3 runs from the conserved cysteine through the conserved F or W. The order of the fields is V gene, D gene, J gene, clone size, CDR3 DNA, CDR3 protein. A D gene is named only where the DNA matches it firmly. Expanded clones are given a class, and other clones once, few, many or no size at all.

>TRBV7-2|-|TRBJ2-7|-
TGTGCCAGCAGCTTAGGGCCGAGGTCGTACGAGCAGTACTTC
CASSLGPRSYEQYF
>TRBV4-2|TRBD1|TRBJ2-1|-
TGTGCCAGCAGCCATCCCGGGACAGGGAGCAATGAGCAGTTCTTC
CASSHPGTGSNEQFF
>TRBV18|-|TRBJ1-5|many
TGTGCCAGCTCACCTACGCCACAGGGAGTTCAGCCCCAGCATTTT
CASSPTPQGVQPQHF
>TRBV28|-|TRBJ2-7|few
TGTGCCAGCAGTTTCCTAACAAAGGAGTATACCTACGAGCAGTACTTC
CASSFLTKEYTYEQYF
>TRBV7-8|-|TRBJ1-1|-
TGTGCCAGCAGCTTAGCTGGGCTGGGGATGAACACTGAAGCTTTCTTT
CASSLAGLGMNTEAFF
>TRBV7-7|TRBD1|TRBJ2-3|-
TGTGCTAGCAGTCAGACAGGGATGGGAGATACGCAGTATTTT
CASSQTGMGDTQYF
>TRBV10-1|-|TRBJ1-2|few
TGCGCCAGCAGTAAGACAGGCTTCTATGGCTACACCTTC
CASSKTGFYGYTF
>TRBV7-2|-|TRBJ2-5|once
TGTGCCAGCAGCTTAGCCCCGCGTGGGGGGAGTGCATTTCAAGAGACCCAGTACTTC
CASSLAPRGGSAFQETQYF
>TRBV7-9|TRBD1|TRBJ1-4|-
TGTGCCAGCAGCTTATCGAGACAGGGTCCGGAAAAACTGTTTTTT
CASSLSRQGPEKLFF
>TRBV7-2|-|TRBJ1-2|-
TGTGCCAGCAGCTTTCTTGGTGGATCTAACTATGGCTACACCTTC
CASSFLGGSNYGYTF
>TRBV5-1|TRBD1|TRBJ1-5|-
TGCGCCAGCAGCTTGGGTACAGGGGTGGGACAGCCCCAGCATTTT
CASSLGTGVGQPQHF
>TRBV2|-|TRBJ2-5|few
TGTGCCAGCAATCCCCTAGCTTCCATGGGAGAGACCCAGTACTTC
CASNPLASMGETQYF
>TRBV30|-|TRBJ2-5|-
TGTGCCTGGAGCGGGCTCGGTGAGACCCAGTACTTC
CAWSGLGETQYF
>TRBV5-1|TRBD1|TRBJ2-1|-
TGCGCCAGCAGTCCCCCAGGGGGCGCCTACAATGAGCAGTTCTTC
CASSPPGGAYNEQFF
>TRBV2|-|TRBJ1-5|-
TGTGCCAGCAGTTACGAGGGTACCGGTCAGCCCCAGCATTTT
CASSYEGTGQPQHF
>TRBV6-5|-|TRBJ2-2|-
TGTGCCAGCAGTTACGTAGGGGCGTACACCGGGGAGCTGTTTTTT
CASSYVGAYTGELFF
>TRBV28|-|TRBJ2-1|few
TGTGCCAGCAGTTACAGGACAGAGCAGTTCTTC
CASSYRTEQFF
>TRBV15|-|TRBJ1-1|once
TGTGCCACCAGCAGAGTCACGGGGCGCGGGCCTGAAGCTTTCTTT
CATSRVTGRGPEAFF
>TRBV7-6|-|TRBJ2-5|-
TGTGCCAGCAGCTTAGGGAAGGGTCCAGAGACCCAGTACTTC
CASSLGKGPETQYF
>TRBV5-1|-|TRBJ2-1|few
TGCGCCAGCAGCTCCGAAGGGAGACGAACCGGCTCCTACAATGAGCAGTTCTTC
CASSSEGRRTGSYNEQFF
>TRBV11-3|-|TRBJ2-2|-
TGTGCCAGCAGCTTAGCTCGCAACACCGGGGAGCTGTTTTTT
CASSLARNTGELFF
>TRBV7-2|-|TRBJ2-3|-
TGTGCCAGCAGCGTTGTGGCCTCTCGCACAGATACGCAGTATTTT
CASSVVASRTDTQYF
>TRBV6-1|-|TRBJ1-2|-
TGTGCCAGCAGTGAAGGGAGGGGCAGAGCTAACTATGGCTACACCTTC
CASSEGRGRANYGYTF
>TRBV20-1|TRBD1|TRBJ1-1|many
TGCAGTGCAGGGGGCGCAGCTTTCTTT
CSAGGAAFF
>TRBV11-2|TRBD1|TRBJ2-1|many
TGTGCCAGCAGCTTAGTAAGGGGGCGCAGGGCCTACAATGAGCAGTTCTTC
CASSLVRGRRAYNEQFF
>TRBV4-1|TRBD1|TRBJ2-5|-
TGCGCCAGCAGCCCACAAGGGGGGACAGGGACAGACTTC
CASSPQGGTGTDF
>TRBV6-1|TRBD1|TRBJ1-2|-
TGTGCCAGCAGTCTAGGGGGCGGGGGGAACTATGGCTACACCTTC
CASSLGGGGNYGYTF
>TRBV4-1|-|TRBJ1-5|-
TGCGCCAGCAGCCTCAGGCGGGAACAGCCCCAGCATTTT
CASSLRREQPQHF
>TRBV10-1|TRBD1|TRBJ2-7|few
TGCGCCAGCAGTCCCTTAGGGACAGGGCTGAACGAGCAGTACTTC
CASSPLGTGLNEQYF
>TRBV4-1|-|TRBJ1-4|-
TGCGCCAGCAGCCAACTCAGAACAACTAATGAAAAACTGTTTTTT
CASSQLRTTNEKLFF
>TRBV20-1|-|TRBJ1-1|-
TGCAGTGCTAGAGCGGACAGTGAAGCTTTCTTT
CSARADSEAFF
>TRBV6-6|-|TRBJ2-2|-
TGTGCCAGCAGCCCGGCCTCCCTCGGCGGGGAGCTGTTTTTT
CASSPASLGGELFF
>TRBV10-3|-|TRBJ2-1|-
TGTGCCATCGGGTCCTCTAGCGAGAGACAATACAATGAGCAGTTCTTC
CAIGSSSERQYNEQFF
>TRBV11-3|TRBD2|TRBJ2-3|-
TGTGCCAGCAGCTTATTTGAGCGGGAGACGCAGTATTTT
CASSLFERETQYF
>TRBV5-6|-|TRBJ1-2|-
TGTGCCAGCAGCTTGTATAGCTGGTCTAACTATGGCTACACCTTC
CASSLYSWSNYGYTF
>TRBV5-4|TRBD2|TRBJ2-1|few
TGTGCCAGCAGCCCTACCGCGGGAGGGCGCTCCAATGAGCAGTTCTTC
CASSPTAGGRSNEQFF
>TRBV29-1|TRBD2|TRBJ2-3|-
TGCAGCGTTGAGGGTGGGGCTAGCGGGGCAGATACGCAGTATTTT
CSVEGGASGADTQYF
>TRBV27|-|TRBJ2-5|-
TGTGCCAGCAGTTTATCGGGCAGGGCCCAAGAGACCCAGTACTTC
CASSLSGRAQETQYF
>TRBV5-1|-|TRBJ2-2|-
TGCGCCAGCAGCAGAACCGGGACCTCGGGCACCGGGGAGCTGTTTTTT
CASSRTGTSGTGELFF
>TRBV5-4|TRBD2|TRBJ2-5|-
TGTGCCAGCAGCTTGGTCGCGGGAGGAAGGGAGACCCAGTACTTC
CASSLVAGGRETQYF
>TRBV5-6|-|TRBJ2-7|-
TGTGCCAGCAGCCCGGACAGGGAGGGACTGCAATATGAGCAGTACTTC
CASSPDREGLQYEQYF
>TRBV5-4|TRBD1|TRBJ2-5|-
TGTGCCAGCAGCCCGACAGGGGGGGAGACCCAGTACTTC
CASSPTGGETQYF
>TRBV11-2|TRBD2|TRBJ2-1|-
TGTGCCAGCAGCTTCTACTTTAGCGGGAGCTCCTACAATGAGCAGTTCTTC
CASSFYFSGSSYNEQFF
>TRBV2|TRBD2|TRBJ2-3|once
TGTGCCAGCAGTCTAGCGGGAGGACCAGATACGCAGTATTTT
CASSLAGGPDTQYF
>TRBV5-1|-|TRBJ2-6|-
TGCGCCAGCAGAGATTCTTCTGGGGCCAACGTCCTGACTTTC
CASRDSSGANVLTF
>TRBV2|-|TRBJ1-2|-
TGTGCCAGCAGTGATGAAGCAAACTATGGCTACACCTTC
CASSDEANYGYTF
>TRBV7-2|TRBD1|TRBJ1-2|-
TGTGCCAGCAGCCCTGGGGGATGGGACAGGAAAAACTATGGCTACACCTTC
CASSPGGWDRKNYGYTF
>TRBV28|TRBD2|TRBJ2-7|-
TGTGCCTGTGAACCCGGGACTACTTTATACGAGCAGTACTTC
CACEPGTTLYEQYF
>TRBV7-8|-|TRBJ1-2|-
TGTGCCAGCAGCCCCTCCGGGGCAGACAGCTATGGCTACACCTTC
CASSPSGADSYGYTF